The table lists the clone carrying this TCR beta chain with many counts. The antigen remains unidentified. The data are from a study of T cells in Graves' hyperthyroidism and ophthalmopathy. The study, taken as a whole, reports: In the blood, most expanded thyroid clonotypes above 0.001 appeared as well. Ophthalmopathy was predicted by the model a median of roughly 6.6 months ahead of onset.

The investigators amplified TCR beta CDR3 regions from RNA transcripts. A set of HTBI primers served as the primers for a first-round RT-PCR of the TCR CDR3. TCRdb fed the multiplex PCR reads into MiXCR, producing one record per CDR3 protein. The sample contains some 690,000 distinct CDR3 sequences, 15% to 20% of which appear only once. Germline lookup yields CDR1 MNHEY and CDR2 SMNVEV (reference sequence). Germline trimming cut 2 bases from V and 0 bases from J; bases unmatched to any gene: 7. The CDR3 loop spans 17 amino acids. PBMCs came from around 10 ml fresh peripheral blood. The receptor was derived from a man aged 50 or older with Graves' hyperthyroidism. The sequencing sample was made of blood. This sequence joins TRBV27 and TRBJ2-1; 7 nucleotides agree with TRBD1. The CDR3 protein is CASSLEGAILSYNEQFF. CDR3 nucleotides: TGTGCCAGCAGTTTAGAGGGGGCGATCCTCTCCTACAATGAGCAGTTCTTC.